This TCR beta chain was observed in a study of cytotoxic CD8 clonotypes in ibrutinib-treated CLL. For the study at large: The study included 11 relapsed/refractory and 15 treatment-naive patients; 17 had IGHV unmutated disease. Response samples followed a median about 11 months of treatment, range 6 to 36.

Profiling relied on immunoSEQ multiplex PCR, and the TCRdb table lists in-frame clones only, not all of them. The sample holds roughly 250,000 clones, 70% seen once. Regarding the study as a whole: Clonality correlated strongly with circulating CD8+ T cells and exceeded age-matched healthy donors at baseline.

A remark on this clone: Its antigen is unidentified.

V shed 5 bases and J shed 0 bases, with 13 bases lying between them. The CDR3 is made up of 15 amino acids. Germline V gene sequence: CDR1 SGHAT, CDR2 FQNNGV. The V and J genes are TRBV11-2 and TRBJ1-1; D possibly corresponds to TRBD1 (5 bases). The sequencing here drew on PBMCs, taken after 24 months of ibrutinib treatment. The TCR originated in a human donor with chronic lymphocytic leukemia. The CDR3 bases are TGTGCCAGCAGCGGAGGAAGGGGTCTGAACACTGAAGCTTTCTTT. Its protein is CASSGGRGLNTEAFF.